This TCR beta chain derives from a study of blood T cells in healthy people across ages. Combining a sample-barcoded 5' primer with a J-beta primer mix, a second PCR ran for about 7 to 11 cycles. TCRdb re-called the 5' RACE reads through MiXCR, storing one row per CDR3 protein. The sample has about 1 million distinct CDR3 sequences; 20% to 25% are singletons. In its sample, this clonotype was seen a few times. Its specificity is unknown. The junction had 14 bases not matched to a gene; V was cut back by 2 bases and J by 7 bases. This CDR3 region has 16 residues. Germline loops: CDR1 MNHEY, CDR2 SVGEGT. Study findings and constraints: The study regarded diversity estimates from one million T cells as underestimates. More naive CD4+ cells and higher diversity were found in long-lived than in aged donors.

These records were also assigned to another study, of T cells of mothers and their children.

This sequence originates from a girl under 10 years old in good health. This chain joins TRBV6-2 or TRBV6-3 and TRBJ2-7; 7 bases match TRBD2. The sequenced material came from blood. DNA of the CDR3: TGTGCCAGCAGTTACGGAGCGGGAAGTCCCGGAGGAGAGCAGTACTTC. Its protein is CASSYGAGSPGGEQYF.